Reported below is one TCR beta chain. Categorization into cohorts depended on clinical history that participants reported. These data are taken from a study of blood T cell repertoires in COVID-19. In the original processing: Reference gene primer amplification gave estimated nucleated cell counts. The method was immunoSEQ multiplex PCR; TCRdb's version includes in-frame clones alone and lacks a portion of them. Clone size and V and J calls were adopted from that table, with D and trimming inferred from the DNA. The sample yields approximately 250,000 clones, more than 85% seen once. This CDR3 is 14 amino acids long. Germline CDR1 SQVTM, CDR2 ANQGSEA. J was trimmed by 8 bases and V by 6 bases; bases with no gene match: 9.

The source of this sequence is a man aged 35 to 55 who had been exposed to COVID-19. The chain couples TRBV29-1 to TRBJ2-2; TRBD1 agrees at 10 bases. Sequenced material: PBMCs or T cells enriched from blood (not recorded which). CDR3 bases: TGCAGCGTCCCGGGACAGGGGACCCCGGGGGAGCTGTTTTTT. Translation gives CSVPGQGTPGELFF.